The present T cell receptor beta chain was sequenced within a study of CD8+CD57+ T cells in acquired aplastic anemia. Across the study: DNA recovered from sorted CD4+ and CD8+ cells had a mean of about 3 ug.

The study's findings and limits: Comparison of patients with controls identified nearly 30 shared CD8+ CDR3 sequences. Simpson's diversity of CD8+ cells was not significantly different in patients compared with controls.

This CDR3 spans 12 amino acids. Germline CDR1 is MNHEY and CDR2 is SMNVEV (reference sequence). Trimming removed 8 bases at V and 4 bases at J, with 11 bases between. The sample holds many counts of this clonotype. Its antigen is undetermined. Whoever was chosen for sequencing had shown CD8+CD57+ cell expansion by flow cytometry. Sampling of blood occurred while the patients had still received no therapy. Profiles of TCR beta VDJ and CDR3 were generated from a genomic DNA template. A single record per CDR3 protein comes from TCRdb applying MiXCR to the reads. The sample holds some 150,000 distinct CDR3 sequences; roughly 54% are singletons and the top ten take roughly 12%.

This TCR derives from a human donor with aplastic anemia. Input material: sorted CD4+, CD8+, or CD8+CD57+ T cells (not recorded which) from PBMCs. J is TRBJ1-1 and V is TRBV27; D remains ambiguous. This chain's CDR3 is CASGRVGTEAFF. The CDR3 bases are TGTGCCAGCGGGAGGGTTGGCACTGAAGCTTTCTTT.